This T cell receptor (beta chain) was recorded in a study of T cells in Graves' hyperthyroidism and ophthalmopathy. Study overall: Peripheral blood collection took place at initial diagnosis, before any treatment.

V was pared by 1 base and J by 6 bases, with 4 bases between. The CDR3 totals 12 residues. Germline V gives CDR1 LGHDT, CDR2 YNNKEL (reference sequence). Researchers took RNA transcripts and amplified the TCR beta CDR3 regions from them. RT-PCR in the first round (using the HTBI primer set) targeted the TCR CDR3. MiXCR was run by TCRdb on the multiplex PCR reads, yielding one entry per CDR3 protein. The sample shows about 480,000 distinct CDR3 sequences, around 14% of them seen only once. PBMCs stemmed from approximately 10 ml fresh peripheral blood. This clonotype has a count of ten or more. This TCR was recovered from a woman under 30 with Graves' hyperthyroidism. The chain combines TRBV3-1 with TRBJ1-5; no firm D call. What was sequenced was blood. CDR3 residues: CASSQGRQPQHF. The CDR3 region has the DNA TGTGCCAGCAGCCAAGGACGTCAGCCCCAGCATTTT.